This is a list of T cell receptor beta chains from one sample in a study of shared clonotypes between healthy human individuals. Assay used: immunoSEQ multiplex PCR; TCRdb lists only in-frame clones, some missing. The sample yields about a million clones, about 72% seen once. Sequencing was carried out using memory CD4+ T cells from PBMCs. These receptors were collected from a man between 18 and 29 years old in good health. Some clones in this sample may be carry-over from other donors' samples. The CDR3 runs from the conserved cysteine through the conserved F or W. Fields, in order: V gene, CDR3 protein.

TRBV19,CASRGSSYEQYF
TRBV25-1,CATAPPVWQGRIDEQFF
TRBV7-7,CASSPRTGANTGELFF
TRBV2,CPSSVISGAEAFF
TRBV28,CASSPPTATNEKLFF
TRBV28,CASDSANTGELFF
TRBV2,CASSERDRNQPQHF
TRBV7-9,CASTMTGAYGETQYF
TRBV28,CASSYSGSWTDTQYF
TRBV2,CASSLERARADTQYF
TRBV6-1,CASATSGNTETQYF
TRBV15,CATSRGPSRGSSTDTQYF
TRBV9,CASSVQDMGVQFF